These 4 T cell receptor beta chains were all obtained from the same sample, sequenced in a study of T cell repertoires in cytomegalovirus infection. TCRdb used MiXCR to reprocess the reads, holding one entry per CDR3 protein. The sample lists about half a million distinct CDR3 sequences; 42% were seen once. Their target antigens are unknown. The sample was cultured PBMCs, taken from culture after CMV antigen stimulation. These receptors were collected from a human donor in good health (CMV status not recorded). Some clones in this sample may be carry-over from other donors' samples.

The rearrangement uses TRBV7-2 and TRBJ1-2, with TRBD1 as a possible D gene (6 bases). The CDR3 covers 14 residues. CDR1 SGHTA and CDR2 FQGNSA come from the germline V gene. The V end was cut by 5 bases, the J end by 4 bases, with 14 bases between. The DNA for the CDR3 is TGTGCCAGCAGCCCCGGGGGCCAGGTCTATGGCTACACCTTC. It codes for CASSPGGQVYGYTF.

J is TRBJ2-7 and V is TRBV15; D is uncertain. The V end lost 2 bases, the J end lost 3 bases, and 17 bases lay between the germline ends. The CDR3 runs to 16 residues. The germline V gene encodes CDR1 LNHNV and CDR2 YYDKDF (reference sequence). The CDR3 protein is CATSRPLPHGYYEQYF. CDR3 nucleotide sequence: TGTGCCACCAGCAGACCCCTCCCGCACGGATACTACGAGCAGTACTTC.

The rearrangement joins TRBV6-1 to TRBJ1-5, with unresolved D. This CDR3 is built from 18 residues. Trimming shortened V by 1 base and J by 4 bases, and 20 bases separated the two germline ends. CDR1 is MNHNS, CDR2 SASEGT, per germline. DNA of the CDR3: TGTGCCAGCAGTGAAGGTCGGCCAGTTCGAATTTGGAATCAGCCCCAGCATTTT. It is translated as CASSEGRPVRIWNQPQHF.

In its sample, this clonotype was seen once. The rearrangement uses TRBV12-3 or TRBV12-4 and TRBJ2-1; 8 bases align to TRBD2. The CDR3 has 14 residues. Losses at the gene ends were 6 bases for V and 6 bases for J; bases not matched to a gene: 7. CDR3 nucleotide sequence: TGTGCCAGCAGGGACAGCGGGAGACCCAATGAGCAGTTCTTC. Protein: CASRDSGRPNEQFF.